One sample yielded the 28 T cell receptor beta chains listed below, sequenced in a study of blood T cell repertoires in COVID-19. The table came from immunoSEQ multiplex PCR; TCRdb's copy has only in-frame clones and leaves some out. In the table there are 250,000 to 300,000 clones, over 70% of which are singletons. The sample was peripheral blood. The receptors stem from a man older than 75 with acute or convalescent COVID-19.

This clone showed up many times. This specimen includes other DNA sequences encoding the same CDR3. The V and J genes are TRBV27 and TRBJ2-5; D is perhaps TRBD2 (5 bases). The CDR3 has 13 amino acids. Looked up from germline, CDR1 is MNHEY and CDR2 is SMNVEV (reference sequence). V gave up 0 bases and J gave up 3 bases, with 5 bases separating them. The chain's CDR3 is CASSLSGEETQYF. As DNA, the CDR3 is TGTGCCAGCAGTTTATCCGGGGAAGAGACCCAGTACTTC.

This clone was found a few times. V is TRBV9 and J is TRBJ2-1, with 9 positions matching TRBD2. J lost 2 bases, V lost 4 bases, and 7 bases had no gene match. The CDR3 extends over 16 amino acids. CDR1 and CDR2 (germline): SGDLS, YYNGEE. As DNA, the CDR3 is TGTGCCAGCAGCCCCCGCGGCGGGAGGGCCTACAATGAGCAGTTCTTC. Its protein is CASSPRGGRAYNEQFF. The complete variable domain, with remaining parts taken from reference TRBV9 and TRBJ2-1, reads DSGVTQTPKHLITATGQRVTLRCSPRSGDLSVYWYQQSLDQGLQFLIQYYNGEERAKGNILERFSAQQFPDLHSELNLSSLELGDSALYFCASSPRGGRAYNEQFFGPGTRLTVL.

The chain couples TRBV11-2 to TRBJ2-3, with 11 bases lining up with TRBD2. This CDR3 spans 18 amino acids. V trimming: 3 bases; J trimming: 0 bases; junction bases outside the gene matches: 8. CDR1 is SGHAT and CDR2 is FQNNGV in the germline V gene. The CDR3 sequence is CASSFTSGRASSTDTQYF. The CDR3 nucleotides are TGTGCCAGCAGCTTTACTAGCGGGAGAGCCTCTAGCACAGATACGCAGTATTTT.

V is TRBV7-8 and J is TRBJ2-7; 10 bases are shared with TRBD1. The CDR3 is made up of 14 amino acids. The trim removed 5 bases at V and 5 bases at J, leaving 6 bases unmatched. Germline V gene data show CDR1 as SGHVS and CDR2 as FQNEAQ. The CDR3 DNA reads TGTGCCAGCAGCAGGGACAGGGGAGAGGACGAGCAGTACTTC. Translated, it gives CASSRDRGEDEQYF.

The chain has TRBV3-1 (or the pseudogene TRBV3-2) and TRBJ2-7; no reliable D call. Germline CDR1 LGHDT, CDR2 YNNKEL (reference sequence). V was pared by 4 bases and J by 4 bases, with 8 bases between. There are 12 residues in the CDR3. CDR3 region: CASSLSGYEQYF. CDR3 bases: TGTGCCAGCAGCCTGTCGGGTTACGAGCAGTACTTC.

The rearrangement links TRBV7-9 to TRBJ2-2; D might be TRBD1 (6 bases). The V end was cut by 5 bases, the J end by 2 bases, with 9 bases between. In germline, CDR1 is SEHNR, CDR2 FQNEAQ (reference sequence). There are 14 residues in the CDR3. The CDR3 DNA is TGTGCCAGCAGCCCGGGACAAAACACCGGGGAGCTGTTTTTT. Translation gives CASSPGQNTGELFF.

The rearrangement links TRBV5-1 to TRBJ2-1, with 8 positions matching TRBD1. There are 14 residues in the CDR3. The germline V gene has CDR1 SGHRS and CDR2 YFSETQ. The trim removed 4 bases at V and 4 bases at J, leaving 4 bases unmatched. CDR3 nucleotides: TGCGCCAGCAGCGGGGGGACAGGTTACAATGAGCAGTTCTTC. Translating it yields CASSGGTGYNEQFF.

The rearrangement links TRBV9 to TRBJ2-2; 7 positions match TRBD1. CDR3 size: 16 residues. J lost 4 bases, V lost 6 bases, and 12 bases had no gene match. CDR1 and CDR2 from the germline V gene are SGDLS and YYNGEE. DNA of the CDR3: TGTGCCAGCACCCGGCAGGGGGTAGTGGGCACCGGGGAGCTGTTTTTT. This sequence encodes CASTRQGVVGTGELFF.

This chain joins TRBV7-2 and TRBJ2-7, with 10 bases aligning to TRBD2. J gave up 1 base and V 1 base, and 4 bases lay outside the gene matches. The germline V gene encodes CDR1 SGHTA and CDR2 FQGNSA. The CDR3 runs to 16 residues. The chain's CDR3 is CASSLVSGGGSYEQYF. CDR3 coding DNA: TGTGCCAGCAGCTTAGTAAGCGGGGGGGGATCCTACGAGCAGTACTTC.

The rearrangement uses TRBV5-1 and TRBJ2-1; D is perhaps TRBD1 (5 bases). The germline V gene encodes CDR1 SGHRS and CDR2 YFSETQ. The CDR3 contains 16 residues. With 3 bases removed from V and 5 bases from J, the gap between germline ends came to 18 bases. The CDR3 protein is CASSYGLRQGNNEQFF. CDR3 coding DNA: TGCGCCAGCAGCTACGGCCTTAGGCAGGGCAACAATGAGCAGTTCTTC.

The rearrangement links TRBV18 to TRBJ2-3; no clear D gene. Per the germline V gene, CDR1 is KGHSH and CDR2 is LQKENI. The germline V and J ends were trimmed by 2 bases and 1 base, with 13 bases remaining between them. This CDR3 has 16 residues. The CDR3 DNA is TGTGCCAGCTCACCAAGCACCGCCACCCGCACAGATACGCAGTATTTT. This codes for CASSPSTATRTDTQYF.

The chain employs TRBV3-1 (or the pseudogene TRBV3-2) and TRBJ1-5; no definite D call. V dropped 1 base and J dropped 8 bases, with 12 bases sitting between them. From germline, CDR1 is LGHDT and CDR2 YNNKEL (reference sequence). This CDR3 is built from 14 residues. The CDR3: CASSQGRLMEPQHF. The CDR3 DNA sequence: TGTGCCAGCAGCCAAGGAAGACTGATGGAGCCCCAGCATTTT.

The genes are TRBV5-1 and TRBJ2-7; 7 nucleotides line up with TRBD1. CDR1 is SGHRS and CDR2 is YFSETQ in the germline V gene. J gave up 5 bases and V 4 bases, and 3 bases lay outside the gene matches. CDR3 size: 12 residues. The DNA for the CDR3 is TGCGCCAGCAGCCCAGGGGGAGACGAGCAGTACTTC. Protein product: CASSPGGDEQYF.

The chain recombines TRBV19 with TRBJ1-1; D unresolved. From germline, CDR1 is LNHDA and CDR2 SQIVND (reference sequence). The CDR3 consists of 14 residues. Trimming left V 1 base short and J 4 bases short, with 10 bases between. The CDR3 bases are TGTGCCAGTAGTATAGGTGTGTCATCCACTGAAGCTTTCTTT. It codes for CASSIGVSSTEAFF.

The chain employs TRBV12-3 or TRBV12-4 and TRBJ2-7; tentatively, D is TRBD1 (5 bases). Between the trimmed V and J ends, which lost 6 bases and 8 bases, there was a span of 11 bases. The CDR3 length is 11 residues. The chain's CDR3 is CASSQTEKQYF. The CDR3 nucleotides are TGTGCCAGCAGCCAGACAGAGAAGCAGTACTTC.

The chain has TRBV5-1 and TRBJ2-5; D is undetermined. Germline V gene sequence: CDR1 SGHRS, CDR2 YFSETQ. CDR3 size: 15 residues. V was pared by 4 bases and J by 1 base, with 14 bases between. The CDR3 protein is CASSVLMGLQETQYF. Here the CDR3 DNA reads TGCGCCAGCAGCGTACTTATGGGCCTCCAAGAGACCCAGTACTTC.

This CDR3 reads CATTGTSGTNTGELFF. The DNA for the CDR3 is TGTGCCACCACCGGGACTAGCGGGACGAACACCGGGGAGCTGTTTTTT. The rearrangement joins TRBV24-1 to TRBJ2-2, with 13 bases matching TRBD2. Germline assignment: CDR1 KGHDR and CDR2 SFDVKD. The CDR3 has 16 residues. Germline trimming cut 8 bases from V and 0 bases from J; bases unmatched to any gene: 2.

J is TRBJ2-3 and V is TRBV7-9; D not certain. Germline CDR1 reads SEHNR; CDR2 reads FQNEAQ (reference sequence). The CDR3 sequence is 12 residues long. V lost 8 bases and J lost 5, with 11 bases in between. In DNA form, the CDR3 reads TGTGCCAGCCAAGAGGTAGGAGATACGCAGTATTTT. Translated: CASQEVGDTQYF.

The J gene is TRBJ1-5, the V gene TRBV19, with D maybe TRBD1 (6 bases). Germline values: CDR1 LNHDA, CDR2 SQIVND (reference sequence). The germline V and J ends were trimmed by 7 bases and 0 bases, with 16 bases remaining between them. The CDR3 runs 16 residues. DNA for the CDR3: TGTGCCAGTAAATTGGGAGGGGGGAGTAGCAATCAGCCCCAGCATTTT. Protein sequence: CASKLGGGSSNQPQHF. Combining the CDR3 with reference TRBV19 and TRBJ1-5 gives the whole variable domain DGGITQSPKYLFRKEGQNVTLSCEQNLNHDAMYWYRQDPGQGLRLIYYSQIVNDFQKGDIAEGYSVSREKKESFPLTVTSAQKNPTAFYLCASKLGGGSSNQPQHFGDGTRLSIL.

The chain's CDR3 is CATSSGITDTQYF. CDR3 nucleotides: TGTGCCACCAGCTCGGGTATCACAGATACGCAGTATTTT. V usage is TRBV24-1 and J usage is TRBJ2-3; unclear D gene. The CDR3 length is 13 residues. Trimming took off 7 bases at V and 2 bases at J, with 9 bases between the two ends. Germline-derived CDR1 and CDR2 are KGHDR and SFDVKD.

V gene TRBV24-1 combines with J gene TRBJ2-2; perhaps TRBD1 as D (7 bases). Per germline, CDR1 KGHDR and CDR2 SFDVKD. Trimming left V 8 bases short and J 6 bases short, with 18 bases between. The CDR3 extends over 15 amino acids. The CDR3 DNA follows: TGTGCCACCAAGGGGGGACAGTCTTACTCCGGGGAGCTGTTTTTT. Its protein is CATKGGQSYSGELFF.

V and J are TRBV10-2 and TRBJ2-5; possible D gene TRBD2, 5 bases. The CDR3 has 18 amino acids. V lost 3 bases and J 2 bases, leaving 22 bases between the germline ends. Germline V gives CDR1 WSHSY, CDR2 SAAADI. In nucleotides, the CDR3 is TGCGCCAGCAGTGATACTTCGGAGTGGCGGCGGGCTCAAGAGACCCAGTACTTC. It codes for CASSDTSEWRRAQETQYF.

The chain employs TRBV2 and TRBJ2-2; D possibly corresponds to TRBD1 (5 bases). The CDR3 length is 13 residues. From germline, CDR1 is SNHLY and CDR2 FYNNEI. With 7 bases removed from V and 3 bases from J, the gap between germline ends came to 9 bases. The CDR3 nucleotides are TGTGCCAGCACCGACAGATACACCGGGGAGCTGTTTTTT. Translating it yields CASTDRYTGELFF.

The rearrangement uses TRBV18 and TRBJ2-1; D perhaps matches TRBD2 (5 bases). The CDR3 is 15 amino acids. The germline V and J ends were trimmed by 3 bases and 0 bases, with 9 bases remaining between them. Germline V gene data show CDR1 as KGHSH and CDR2 as LQKENI. DNA of the CDR3: TGTGCCAGCTCACCTCTAGCCGTCTCCTACAATGAGCAGTTCTTC. Encoded protein: CASSPLAVSYNEQFF.

The gene calls are TRBV5-1 and TRBJ2-1; TRBD2 aligns across 14 bases. Germline loops: CDR1 SGHRS, CDR2 YFSETQ. The CDR3 is made up of 16 amino acids. J gave up 8 bases and V 3 bases, and 7 bases lay outside the gene matches. The DNA of the CDR3 is TGCGCCAGCAGCTCCGGGACTAGCGGGAGCATCGATGAGCAGTTCTTC. Translation: CASSSGTSGSIDEQFF. The variable domain in full, completed from reference TRBV5-1 and TRBJ2-1, reads KAGVTQTPRYLIKTRGQQVTLSCSPISGHRSVSWYQQTPGQGLQFLFEYFSETQRNKGNFPGRFSGRQFSNSRSEMNVSTLELGDSALYLCASSSGTSGSIDEQFFGPGTRLTVL.

The chain links TRBV27 to TRBJ1-5, with 7 bases that match TRBD1. Per the germline V gene, CDR1 is MNHEY and CDR2 is SMNVEV (reference sequence). The V gene end was trimmed by 6 bases and the J gene end by 0 bases; junction bases not matched to a gene: 5. This CDR3 spans 15 amino acids. CDR3 residues: CASRTGQSSNQPQHF. The CDR3 bases are TGTGCCAGCAGAACGGGACAGAGTAGCAATCAGCCCCAGCATTTT.

The V gene is TRBV28, the J gene TRBJ2-2, with 13 bases that match TRBD2. CDR1 is MDHEN and CDR2 is SYDVKM in the germline V gene. CDR3 length: 16 residues. The V and J ends lost 3 bases and 7 bases, in that order; junction bases with no gene match: 5. In DNA, the CDR3 is TGTGCCAGCAGTTTGGTCGGACTAGCGGGAGTCGGGGAGCTGTTTTTT. This gives the protein CASSLVGLAGVGELFF.

This chain connects TRBV19 to TRBJ2-1; 11 nucleotides match TRBD2. This CDR3 is built from 16 residues. CDR1 is LNHDA and CDR2 is SQIVND in the germline V gene (reference sequence). Unmatched junction bases numbered 9, after V lost 5 bases and J lost 6 bases. CDR3 sequence: CASSSSGRPAINEQFF. The CDR3 nucleotides are TGTGCCAGTAGTTCTAGCGGGAGGCCGGCGATCAATGAGCAGTTCTTC.